This entry is about one TCR beta chain. Its antigen remains unidentified. The sample belongs to a study of cytomegalovirus exposure and HLA in healthy donors. Across the study: Some 85 million unique TCRs, all from HLA-typed donors, were included in an early release of the data. Study results and caveats: The majority of CMV-associated TCR beta chains were reported as apparently HLA-restricted in a later analysis. A later analysis found TCR association rates differed by HLA locus, highest for DRB1 and lowest for HLA-C.

A multiplex PCR was run with 60 Vbeta primers and 13 Jbeta primers. TCRdb's table, derived via immunoSEQ multiplex PCR, lists solely in-frame clones and lacks some. The repertoire holds some 130,000 clones, with 75% to 85% as singletons. The CDR3 runs to 15 residues. Germline V gives CDR1 SEHNR, CDR2 FQNEAQ (reference sequence). Trimming removed 0 bases from V and 2 bases from J, with 8 bases in between. The sequencing input was PBMCs. The chain employs TRBV7-9 and TRBJ2-1; a possible D gene is TRBD2 (6 bases). The receptor was derived from a male donor in good health and CMV-seronegative. CDR3 region: CASSLAGLTYNEQFF. The CDR3 nucleotides are TGTGCCAGCAGCTTAGCGGGACTTACCTACAATGAGCAGTTCTTC.